Below, 27 T cell receptor beta chains from the same sample are listed, as sequenced in a study of vaccination effects on CD4 cells after COVID-19. Using immunoSEQ multiplex PCR, the repertoire was profiled, and TCRdb retains in-frame clones only, with some absent. The sample has 20,000 to 25,000 clones; less than 85% are singletons. No antigen has been assigned to these receptors. Within the ViraFEST assay, antigen-specific CD4+ T cells underwent expansion with viral peptide pools prior to sequencing. Culture proceeded for 10 days, and CD4+ T cells were then isolated. Participants were vaccinated with two doses of either the BNT162b2 or mRNA-1273 vaccine. The input for sequencing was CD4+ T cells from PBMCs cultured with HCoV-229E spike peptides, taken after COVID-19 vaccination. These receptors were taken from a human donor who received a COVID-19 vaccine.

The chain uses TRBV5-1 and TRBJ2-7, with D tentatively TRBD2 (6 bases). The ends were cut back, 4 bases at V and 1 base at J, with 18 bases in the middle. Germline V gives CDR1 SGHRS, CDR2 YFSETQ. This CDR3 has 16 residues. This CDR3 is CASSGGSGSESYEQYF. CDR3 DNA sequence: TGCGCCAGCAGCGGGGGGTCAGGGTCGGAATCCTACGAGCAGTACTTC.

This clone was detected only a few times. This chain uses TRBV29-1 with TRBJ1-1; D not certain. CDR1 SQVTM and CDR2 ANQGSEA come from the germline V gene. CDR3 length equals 13 residues. V was pared by 5 bases and J by 1 base, with 11 bases between. The chain's CDR3 is CSVQMVRNTEAFF. CDR3 coding DNA: TGCAGCGTTCAAATGGTTAGGAACACTGAAGCTTTCTTT.

This clone turned up a few times. CDR3 protein: CASSQGAGSPEAFF. CDR3 coding DNA: TGTGCCAGCAGCCAAGGAGCAGGAAGCCCTGAAGCTTTCTTT. The chain uses TRBV3-1 (or the pseudogene TRBV3-2) and TRBJ1-1; no firm D call. This CDR3 is built from 14 residues. Germline loops: CDR1 LGHDT, CDR2 YNNKEL (reference sequence). The V end lost 1 base, the J end lost 6 bases, and 12 bases lay between the germline ends.

The gene calls are TRBV12-5 and TRBJ1-3, with D perhaps matching TRBD1 (6 bases). This CDR3 is 14 amino acids long. Germline CDR1 is LGHNT and CDR2 is FRNRAP. Trimming stripped 5 bases from V and 2 bases from J, with 10 bases between. The CDR3 coding sequence is TGTGCTAGTGGTACCAGGACAGCTGGAAACACCATATATTTT. It specifies CASGTRTAGNTIYF.

This chain connects TRBV10-1 to TRBJ2-6; D is undetermined. The CDR3 length is 14 residues. The V gene's germline CDR1 is WNHNN and CDR2 SYGVQD (reference sequence). With 4 bases removed from V and 0 bases from J, the gap between germline ends came to 4 bases. The CDR3, as DNA: TGCGCCAGCAGTGTTCTCTCTGGGGCCAACGTCCTGACTTTC. This codes for CASSVLSGANVLTF.

This clone was detected only a few times. The V and J genes are TRBV11-2 and TRBJ1-6, with a possible D match to TRBD1 (6 bases). The CDR3 spans 15 residues. Germline CDR1 SGHAT, CDR2 FQNNGV. V dropped 5 bases and J dropped 5 bases, with 13 bases sitting between them. Here the CDR3 DNA reads TGTGCCAGCAGCCCCCGGGACACAAATAATTCACCCCTCCACTTT. Its translation is CASSPRDTNNSPLHF. The full variable domain, completed using reference TRBV11-2 and TRBJ1-6, is EAGVAQSPRYKIIEKRQSVAFWCNPISGHATLYWYQQILGQGPKLLIQFQNNGVVDDSQLPKDRFSAERLKGVDSTLKIQPAKLEDSAVYLCASSPRDTNNSPLHFGNGTRLTVT.

CDR3 in amino acids: CASSLGPDSNQPQHF. In DNA form, the CDR3 reads TGTGCCAGCAGCCTGGGACCGGATAGCAATCAGCCCCAGCATTTT. The V call is TRBV5-4, the J call TRBJ1-5; perhaps TRBD1 as D (5 bases). Germline values: CDR1 SGHNT, CDR2 YYREEE (reference sequence). Trimming left V 4 bases short and J 0 bases short, with 11 bases between. This CDR3 comprises 15 residues.

The chain combines TRBV6-1 with TRBJ1-1, with D unresolved. The CDR3 is made up of 15 amino acids. Trimming removed 0 bases at V and 9 bases at J, with 17 bases between. CDR1 is MNHNS, CDR2 SASEGT, per germline. CDR3 coding DNA: TGTGCCAGCAGTGAAGCTCAAACGGCAACTGAAAAAGCTTTCTTT. Its translation: CASSEAQTATEKAFF.

The genes are TRBV19 and TRBJ1-2; 8 bases fit TRBD1. The CDR3 runs 16 residues. The V gene end was trimmed by 5 bases and the J gene end by 6 bases; junction bases not matched to a gene: 14. The V gene's germline CDR1 is LNHDA and CDR2 SQIVND (reference sequence). The CDR3 bases are TGTGCCAGTAGTCCTCGACAGGGGAGGATCCGTAATGGCTACACCTTC. This gives the protein CASSPRQGRIRNGYTF.

The V and J genes are TRBV5-6 and TRBJ1-1; D gene ambiguous. This CDR3 is 13 amino acids long. Germline CDR1 SGHDT, CDR2 YYEEEE. V was cut by 1 base and J by 8 bases, with 12 bases left in between. The CDR3 sequence is CASSLIGPAEAFF. DNA for the CDR3: TGTGCCAGCAGCTTGATTGGCCCGGCGGAAGCTTTCTTT.

The rearrangement links TRBV10-2 to TRBJ1-3; perhaps TRBD1 as D (6 bases). CDR1 is WSHSY and CDR2 is SAAADI in the germline V gene. CDR3 length: 13 amino acids. With 8 bases removed from V and 0 bases from J, the gap between germline ends came to 8 bases. The CDR3 region is CASQGFSGNTIYF. CDR3 DNA sequence: TGCGCCAGCCAGGGGTTCTCTGGAAACACCATATATTTT.

This clone has more than one count but fewer than ten. The chain uses TRBV3-1 (or the pseudogene TRBV3-2) and TRBJ1-2; no clear D gene. This CDR3 comprises 14 residues. Trimming took 0 bases from V and 4 from J, leaving 9 bases between them. Germline V gene data show CDR1 as LGHDT and CDR2 as YNNKEL (reference sequence). The CDR3 DNA reads as TGTGCCAGCAGCCAAGATTCGGCAGGCTATGGCTACACCTTC. It translates to CASSQDSAGYGYTF.

This chain joins TRBV5-1 and TRBJ1-3; a weak D match, TRBD1 (5 bases). The germline gives CDR1 SGHRS, CDR2 YFSETQ. Trimming removed 4 bases from V and 3 bases from J, with 11 bases in between. The CDR3 is made up of 14 amino acids. The chain's CDR3 is CASSEGTDGNTIYF. CDR3 in DNA: TGCGCCAGCAGCGAGGGGACGGATGGAAACACCATATATTTT.

The chain joins TRBV9 to TRBJ1-4; tentative D call: TRBD1 (5 bases). Per the germline V gene, CDR1 is SGDLS and CDR2 is YYNGEE. Trimming took 1 base from V and 7 from J, leaving 20 bases between them. The CDR3 loop spans 17 amino acids. The CDR3 protein is CASSVSMAAKGSEKLFF. The CDR3 nucleotides are TGTGCCAGCAGCGTATCAATGGCGGCCAAGGGGAGTGAAAAACTGTTTTTT.

The rearrangement uses TRBV6-5 and TRBJ1-2, with 12 bases matching TRBD1. CDR3 length equals 15 residues. Germline loops: CDR1 MNHEY, CDR2 SVGAGI. J gave up 4 bases and V 8 bases, and 8 bases lay outside the gene matches. CDR3 residues: CASVGTGGSFYGYTF. The CDR3 DNA reads TGTGCCAGCGTGGGGACAGGGGGCTCTTTCTATGGCTACACCTTC.

This sequence joins TRBV19 and TRBJ1-2; 7 nucleotides align to TRBD1. V was pared by 4 bases and J by 3 bases, with 5 bases of the junction left unmatched. The germline V gene encodes CDR1 LNHDA and CDR2 SQIVND (reference sequence). This CDR3 comprises 14 residues. The chain's CDR3 is CASSNPGTDYGYTF. For the CDR3, the DNA is TGTGCCAGTAGTAATCCCGGGACAGACTATGGCTACACCTTC. Full variable domain (missing parts from reference TRBV19 and TRBJ1-2): DGGITQSPKYLFRKEGQNVTLSCEQNLNHDAMYWYRQDPGQGLRLIYYSQIVNDFQKGDIAEGYSVSREKKESFPLTVTSAQKNPTAFYLCASSNPGTDYGYTFGSGTRLTVV.

In DNA, the CDR3 is TGTGCCAGCCGGCGGGGGTCGGGCAACTATGGCTACACCTTC. Encoded protein: CASRRGSGNYGYTF. V gene TRBV6-5 combines with J gene TRBJ1-2; the D gene is possibly TRBD1 (5 bases). Trimming pared 8 bases from V and 2 bases from J, leaving 15 bases between. CDR3 length: 14 residues. Germline V gene lookup returns CDR1 MNHEY and CDR2 SVGAGI.

The table lists this clone with a few counts. The rearrangement joins TRBV24-1 to TRBJ1-2, with unresolved D. V shed 3 bases and J shed 4 bases, with 11 bases lying between them. Germline assignment: CDR1 KGHDR and CDR2 SFDVKD. The CDR3 has 14 residues. The CDR3 sequence: CATSDVRNPYGYTF. In nucleotides, the CDR3 is TGTGCCACCAGTGATGTTAGAAACCCCTATGGCTACACCTTC.

This clone has a handful of counts. The CDR3 DNA follows: TGCAGTGCTAGGGGTAGAGCTGAAGCTTTCTTT. Its protein product is CSARGRAEAFF. The chain is built from TRBV20-1 and TRBJ1-1; D remains ambiguous. V was trimmed by 3 bases and J by 6 bases, leaving 8 bases between them. Germline CDR1 reads DFQATT; CDR2 reads SNEGSKA (reference sequence). The CDR3 is 11 residues long.

The chain uses TRBV5-1 and TRBJ2-7; D unresolved. The germline gives CDR1 SGHRS, CDR2 YFSETQ. CDR3 length equals 15 residues. V was pared by 2 bases and J by 0 bases, with 12 bases between. Here the CDR3 reads CASSFNAISSYEQYF. The CDR3 nucleotides read TGCGCCAGCAGCTTTAACGCTATCAGCTCCTACGAGCAGTACTTC.

The rearrangement links TRBV21-1 to TRBJ2-5; the table calls TRBD1, which could not be checked here. TRBV21-1 corresponds to a pseudogene. There are 17 residues in the CDR3. CDR3 sequence reads: CASSRGEKTGGAETQYF. In DNA, the CDR3 is TGTGCCAGCAGCAGGGGAGAGAAGACAGGGGGCGCAGAGACCCAGTACTTC.

The rearrangement uses TRBV19 and TRBJ2-7; 10 bases line up with TRBD1. The CDR3 totals 16 residues. The trim removed 4 bases at V and 3 bases at J, leaving 9 bases unmatched. The germline V gene has CDR1 LNHDA and CDR2 SQIVND (reference sequence). The CDR3 loop reads CASSTIPGTGDYEQYF. The CDR3 nucleotides read TGTGCCAGTAGTACAATACCCGGGACAGGGGACTACGAGCAGTACTTC.

In this sample, this clone turned up a few times. The chain combines TRBV6-1 with TRBJ1-3; tentative D call: TRBD1 (5 bases). Germline lookup yields CDR1 MNHNS and CDR2 SASEGT. The CDR3 is 16 amino acids. V dropped 3 bases and J dropped 2 bases, with 14 bases sitting between them. CDR3 in amino acids: CASSDRWGEAGNTIYF. CDR3 bases: TGTGCCAGCAGTGACCGTTGGGGGGAGGCTGGAAACACCATATATTTT.

The chain has TRBV10-2 and TRBJ2-1, with a possible D match to TRBD1 (6 bases). The germline V gene has CDR1 WSHSY and CDR2 SAAADI. The V end was cut by 7 bases, the J end by 10 bases, with 11 bases between. The CDR3 totals 11 residues. CDR3: CASMERGEQFF. Here the CDR3 DNA reads TGCGCCAGCATGGAAAGGGGGGAGCAGTTCTTC.

The chain has TRBV29-1 and TRBJ1-1; 7 nucleotides agree with TRBD1. Trimming removed 4 bases from V and 0 bases from J; junction bases left unmatched: 11. There are 16 residues in the CDR3. Germline V gene data show CDR1 as SQVTM and CDR2 as ANQGSEA. The CDR3 region is CSVVGTAGALNTEAFF. The CDR3 region has the DNA TGCAGCGTTGTCGGGACAGCGGGCGCCCTGAACACTGAAGCTTTCTTT.

The chain couples TRBV6-4 to TRBJ2-1; perhaps TRBD1 as D (6 bases). The CDR3 runs 16 residues. The V gene's germline CDR1 is MRHNA and CDR2 SNTAGT. V gave up 2 bases and J gave up 1 base, with 12 bases separating them. This chain's CDR3 is CASSDEGVGSYNEQFF. CDR3 sequence (DNA): TGTGCCAGCAGTGACGAGGGGGTAGGTTCCTACAATGAGCAGTTCTTC.

This clone has more than one count but fewer than ten. The chain has TRBV5-1 and TRBJ2-4; unclear D gene. Trimming removed 0 bases from V and 8 bases from J, with 9 bases in between. Per the germline V gene, CDR1 is SGHRS and CDR2 is YFSETQ. The CDR3 has 13 amino acids. The CDR3 loop is CASSLEGLDIQYF. The CDR3, as DNA: TGCGCCAGCAGCTTGGAAGGGTTGGACATTCAGTACTTC. Filled out from reference TRBV5-1 and TRBJ2-4, the complete variable domain reads KAGVTQTPRYLIKTRGQQVTLSCSPISGHRSVSWYQQTPGQGLQFLFEYFSETQRNKGNFPGRFSGRQFSNSRSEMNVSTLELGDSALYLCASSLEGLDIQYFGAGTRLSVL.